This T cell receptor beta chain was captured in a study of blood T cell repertoires in COVID-19. At the level of the study: The origin of the acute and convalescent COVID-19 samples was the United States, Italy and Spain.

J gave up 2 bases and V 4 bases, and 5 bases lay outside the gene matches. The CDR3 consists of 14 residues. The germline CDR1 and CDR2 sequences are SGHNT and YYREEE (reference sequence). Profiling relied on immunoSEQ multiplex PCR, and the TCRdb table lists in-frame clones only, not all of them. There are some 250,000 clones in the sample; 65% to 85% occur only once, and around 30% lies in the top ten. This receptor was obtained from a man aged 40-49 years with acute or convalescent COVID-19. V is TRBV5-4 and J is TRBJ2-5, with 7 nucleotides matching TRBD2. The sample consisted of peripheral blood. The CDR3 nucleotides read TGTGCCAGCAGCGCTACTAGCGCTCAAGAGACCCAGTACTTC. Encoded protein: CASSATSAQETQYF. Full variable domain (rest looked up from reference TRBV5-4 and TRBJ2-5): ETGVTQSPTHLIKTRGQQVTLRCSSQSGHNTVSWYQQALGQGPQFIFQYYREEENGRGNFPPRFSGLQFPNYSSELNVNALELDDSALYLCASSATSAQETQYFGPGTRLLVL.